The 12 T cell receptor beta chains reported below all come from one sample, sequenced in a study of blood T cell repertoires in COVID-19 (TCRdb year 2020). Library preparation used the immunoSEQ multiplex PCR assay. TCRdb provides this immuneACCESS table in a form limited to in-frame rearrangements. Some clones are lacking; in checked studies, under half of them reflect an unresolved V gene, and why the rest are absent is not known. The sample yields approximately 74,000 clones; 65% to 85% were counted once. In total, the top ten clones hold nearly 5% of the sample. Sequencing was carried out using peripheral blood. The receptors were sampled from a woman of 80 years or more with active or convalescent COVID-19.

This sequence joins TRBV11-2 and TRBJ1-1, with D tentatively TRBD1 (5 bases). The germline V gene has CDR1 SGHAT and CDR2 FQNNGV. The length of the CDR3 is 12 residues. V was trimmed by 1 base and J by 7 bases, leaving 7 bases between them. The CDR3 DNA sequence: TGTGCCAGCAGCTTAGTCACAGGTGAAGCTTTCTTT. It yields the protein CASSLVTGEAFF.

J is TRBJ2-3 and V is TRBV11-3, with D possibly matching TRBD1 (7 bases). The CDR3 runs to 13 residues. CDR1 is SGHNT and CDR2 is YENEEA in the germline V gene. Deletions cut 3 bases from V and 7 bases from J, with 11 bases between. The CDR3 DNA follows: TGTGCCAGCAGCTTTCAGGGGGGAAATACGCAGTATTTT. Its translation is CASSFQGGNTQYF.

The chain couples TRBV2 to TRBJ2-3, with TRBD1 matching 8 bases. Per the germline V gene, CDR1 is SNHLY and CDR2 is FYNNEI. The CDR3 length is 14 residues. Germline trimming cut 1 base from V and 3 bases from J; bases unmatched to any gene: 0. The DNA for the CDR3 is TGTGCCAGCAGTGAAGGGGACAGGACAGATACGCAGTATTTT. Its translation is CASSEGDRTDTQYF.

The chain uses TRBV10-3 and TRBJ2-1; 8 nucleotides match TRBD1. Trimming removed 0 bases from V and 5 bases from J; junction bases left unmatched: 6. Germline loops: CDR1 ENHRY, CDR2 SYGVKD. The CDR3 loop spans 16 amino acids. The CDR3 nucleotides are TGTGCCATCAGTGAGTCCGCCGACAGGGGAAACAATGAGCAGTTCTTC. It translates to CAISESADRGNNEQFF.

This chain joins TRBV27 and TRBJ2-1; the D is unclear. The CDR3 loop spans 13 amino acids. CDR1 and CDR2 (germline): MNHEY, SMNVEV (reference sequence). Trimming left V 4 bases short and J 5 bases short, with 9 bases between. The CDR3 protein is CASSSTKHNEQFF. CDR3 nucleotide sequence: TGTGCCAGCAGTTCCACTAAGCACAATGAGCAGTTCTTC.

This clone was counted between two and nine times. The rearrangement links TRBV6-6 to TRBJ2-2, with 8 bases aligning to TRBD2. In germline, CDR1 is MNHNY, CDR2 SVGAGI (reference sequence). Germline trimming cut 6 bases from V and 3 bases from J; bases unmatched to any gene: 9. This CDR3 has 16 amino acids. CDR3 in amino acids: CASSQGAAGDTGELFF. CDR3 in DNA: TGTGCCAGCAGCCAAGGGGCAGCGGGAGACACCGGGGAGCTGTTTTTT.

The chain combines TRBV9 with TRBJ1-1, with a possible D match to TRBD1 (6 bases). The germline gives CDR1 SGDLS, CDR2 YYNGEE. The CDR3 loop spans 13 amino acids. V gave up 0 bases and J gave up 8 bases, with 11 bases separating them. The CDR3 DNA follows: TGTGCCAGCAGCGTAGTGTTTCAGGGGGAAGCTTTCTTT. Amino acid sequence: CASSVVFQGEAFF.

The chain joins TRBV7-2 to TRBJ2-4; TRBD2 agrees at 12 bases. Germline CDR1 and CDR2: SGHTA and FQGNSA. V lost 4 bases to trimming and J lost 7 bases; unmatched junction nucleotides: 8. CDR3 size: 16 residues. The CDR3 sequence is CASSSRTSGTRNIQYF. The CDR3 region has the DNA TGTGCCAGCAGCTCCCGGACTAGCGGGACGAGGAACATTCAGTACTTC.

The gene calls are TRBV5-1 and TRBJ1-2; 7 bases match TRBD1. Germline trimming cut 4 bases from V and 8 bases from J; bases unmatched to any gene: 11. CDR3 size: 14 residues. Germline CDR1 reads SGHRS; CDR2 reads YFSETQ. The CDR3, as DNA: TGCGCCAGCAGCCAGGGGGTATCCCCGGAAGGCTACACCTTC. It specifies CASSQGVSPEGYTF.

This clone was counted a few times. V usage is TRBV18 and J usage is TRBJ1-1; TRBD1 might be the D (5 bases). The CDR3 sequence is 15 residues long. CDR1 and CDR2 (germline): KGHSH, LQKENI. V shed 5 bases and J shed 1 base, with 14 bases lying between them. The CDR3 sequence is CASSINQGENTEAFF. DNA of the CDR3: TGTGCCAGCTCAATAAACCAGGGTGAGAACACTGAAGCTTTCTTT.

This clone has only a few counts. CDR3 region: CASSFPSRVQFF. The CDR3 region has the DNA TGTGCCAGCAGTTTTCCCTCTCGGGTGCAGTTCTTC. The chain links TRBV28 to TRBJ2-1; D gene ambiguous. Germline V gene sequence: CDR1 MDHEN, CDR2 SYDVKM. Trimming cost V 3 bases and J 12 bases, with 12 bases left between them. The CDR3 spans 12 residues.

The chain couples TRBV28 to TRBJ1-1; tentative D call: TRBD1 (6 bases). The CDR3 covers 15 residues. Between the trimmed V and J ends, which lost 4 bases and 1 base, there was a span of 13 bases. Germline CDR1 reads MDHEN; CDR2 reads SYDVKM. The CDR3 DNA reads TGTGCCAGCAGTTCGTTAAGGGGGGGGAACACTGAAGCTTTCTTT. Translation gives CASSSLRGGNTEAFF.